Following are 27 T cell receptor beta chains from one sample sequenced in a study of blood T cell repertoires in COVID-19. Profiled with immunoSEQ multiplex PCR; TCRdb holds only in-frame clones, not every one. Of approximately 120,000 clones detected, approximately 85% appear once; the ten largest clones hold 3.2%. The sequenced sample was peripheral blood. The receptors stem from a woman older than 75 with COVID-19, enrolled during active disease.

The J gene is TRBJ1-2, the V gene TRBV6-1; no clear D. The CDR3 has 14 amino acids. Trimming took 0 bases from V and 8 from J, leaving 13 bases between them. The V gene's germline CDR1 is MNHNS and CDR2 SASEGT. This CDR3 is CASSEAAAVWGYTF. Here the CDR3 DNA reads TGTGCCAGCAGTGAAGCAGCGGCCGTGTGGGGCTACACCTTC.

The chain has TRBV19 and TRBJ1-4; the D gene is possibly TRBD1 (6 bases). There are 18 residues in the CDR3. Germline V lookup: CDR1 LNHDA, CDR2 SQIVND (reference sequence). The V end lost 3 bases, the J end lost 0 bases, and 17 bases lay between the germline ends. The CDR3 region has the DNA TGTGCCAGTAGTATTCTTTTCAGGGGAGCTTCAACTAATGAAAAACTGTTTTTT. This codes for CASSILFRGASTNEKLFF.

This sequence joins TRBV6-1 and TRBJ1-3, with D hard to call. The V end lost 2 bases, the J end lost 4 bases, and 9 bases lay between the germline ends. This CDR3 contains 14 residues. Germline CDR1 reads MNHNS; CDR2 reads SASEGT. This CDR3 reads CASSEIGGGNTIYF. CDR3 DNA: TGTGCCAGCAGTGAAATAGGAGGGGGAAACACCATATATTTT.

V is TRBV5-6 and J is TRBJ1-4, with a weak D call TRBD1 (6 bases). Trimming shortened V by 4 bases and J by 7 bases, and 17 bases separated the two germline ends. CDR1 and CDR2 (germline): SGHDT, YYEEEE. CDR3 length: 15 residues. CDR3 sequence: CASSRPQGAGEKLFF. Written as DNA, the CDR3 is TGTGCCAGCAGCCGCCCACAGGGTGCGGGTGAAAAACTGTTTTTT.

This chain uses TRBV5-1 with TRBJ2-1; perhaps TRBD2 as D (5 bases). This CDR3 is 16 amino acids long. V was clipped by 5 bases and J by 0 bases, with 15 bases between them. The V gene's germline CDR1 is SGHRS and CDR2 YFSETQ. CDR3 sequence (DNA): TGCGCCAGCAGAAACCCCGGGAAAGGCTCCTACAATGAGCAGTTCTTC. It specifies CASRNPGKGSYNEQFF.

The CDR3 DNA follows: TGTGCCAGCAGCTTAGGTCCCTCCTCTGGGGCCAACGTCCTGACTTTC. This sequence encodes CASSLGPSSGANVLTF. The gene calls are TRBV11-2 and TRBJ2-6; D ambiguous. The CDR3 is 16 amino acids. Germline V gene lookup returns CDR1 SGHAT and CDR2 FQNNGV. Trimming cost V 1 base and J 0 bases, with 7 bases left between them.

V and J are TRBV7-8 and TRBJ2-7; 8 bases fit TRBD2. The germline V gene has CDR1 SGHVS and CDR2 FQNEAQ. After removal of 4 bases from V and 0 bases from J, the junction contained 2 bases not matched to a gene. CDR3 length: 14 residues. The CDR3 DNA reads as TGTGCCAGCAGCTCCGGGACTAGCTCCTACGAGCAGTACTTC. Translation: CASSSGTSSYEQYF.

This chain uses TRBV4-1 with TRBJ2-5; 8 positions match TRBD2. V was pared by 3 bases and J by 5 bases, with 11 bases of the junction left unmatched. The CDR3 consists of 16 residues. Germline-derived CDR1 and CDR2 are MGHRA and YSYEKL. The CDR3 DNA reads TGCGCCAGCAGCCAGGCAGCGGGACCGGGGGGGGAGACCCAGTACTTC. Translating it yields CASSQAAGPGGETQYF.

The rearrangement joins TRBV7-2 to TRBJ1-2; possible D gene TRBD1, 6 bases. Germline assignment: CDR1 SGHTA and CDR2 FQGNSA. This CDR3 comprises 15 residues. The ends were cut back, 3 bases at V and 3 bases at J, with 14 bases in the middle. For the CDR3, the DNA is TGTGCCAGCAGCTTCGGTGGGGGGGCAGACTATGGCTACACCTTC. Protein product: CASSFGGGADYGYTF.

The chain is built from TRBV7-2 and TRBJ2-7; the D gene is possibly TRBD1 (5 bases). V was trimmed by 4 bases and J by 6 bases, leaving 10 bases between them. The CDR3 spans 12 residues. Germline CDR1 is SGHTA and CDR2 is FQGNSA. CDR3: CASSSQVSEQYF. DNA for the CDR3: TGTGCCAGCAGCTCACAGGTATCCGAGCAGTACTTC.

This clone has only a few counts. V is TRBV7-8 and J is TRBJ2-1; 13 positions agree with TRBD2. V shed 3 bases and J 6 bases; nucleotides not matched to a gene: 5. This CDR3 has 16 amino acids. Germline loops: CDR1 SGHVS, CDR2 FQNEAQ. The chain's CDR3 is CASSLDRLAGGNEQFF. In nucleotides, the CDR3 is TGTGCCAGCAGCTTGGATCGACTAGCGGGAGGCAATGAGCAGTTCTTC.

J is TRBJ1-1 and V is TRBV5-6; perhaps TRBD1 as D (5 bases). Trimming stripped 3 bases from V and 3 bases from J, with 15 bases between. This CDR3 comprises 15 residues. The V gene's germline CDR1 is SGHDT and CDR2 YYEEEE. The CDR3 DNA reads as TGTGCCAGCAGCTCTGGGGCAGGGTCCGACACTGAAGCTTTCTTT. Protein product: CASSSGAGSDTEAFF. Full variable domain (outside the CDR3, taken from reference TRBV5-6 and TRBJ1-1): DAGVTQSPTHLIKTRGQQVTLRCSPKSGHDTVSWYQQALGQGPQFIFQYYEEEERQRGNFPDRFSGHQFPNYSSELNVNALLLGDSALYLCASSSGAGSDTEAFFGQGTRLTVV.

The chain employs TRBV11-3 and TRBJ2-1, with D possibly TRBD2 on 6 matching bases. The CDR3 spans 17 residues. Germline V lookup: CDR1 SGHNT, CDR2 YENEEA. V was clipped by 0 bases and J by 2 bases, with 14 bases between them. The CDR3 region is CASSLEGSGGTYNEQFF. In DNA, the CDR3 is TGTGCCAGCAGCTTAGAGGGGTCGGGCGGGACCTACAATGAGCAGTTCTTC. The variable domain in full, with the rest retrieved from reference TRBV11-3 and TRBJ2-1, is EAGVVQSPRYKIIEKKQPVAFWCNPISGHNTLYWYLQNLGQGPELLIRYENEEAVDDSQLPKDRFSAERLKGVDSTLKIQPAELGDSAVYLCASSLEGSGGTYNEQFFGPGTRLTVL.

The rearrangement uses TRBV5-6 and TRBJ1-5, with TRBD1 matching 7 bases. J was trimmed by 9 bases and V by 0 bases; bases with no gene match: 6. Germline CDR1 reads SGHDT; CDR2 reads YYEEEE. The CDR3 has 14 residues. CDR3 DNA: TGTGCCAGCAGCTTGGGGACAGGTACAGGGCCCCAGCATTTT. Its protein product is CASSLGTGTGPQHF.

The rearrangement joins TRBV5-4 to TRBJ1-2, with 11 bases fitting TRBD1. CDR3 length: 15 residues. Germline trimming cut 2 bases from V and 4 bases from J; bases unmatched to any gene: 4. Germline-derived CDR1 and CDR2 are SGHNT and YYREEE (reference sequence). CDR3 in DNA: TGTGCCAGCAGCTTCCCCGGGACAGGGGGCTATGGCTACACCTTC. Residues: CASSFPGTGGYGYTF. The full variable domain, its missing parts supplied by reference TRBV5-4 and TRBJ1-2, is ETGVTQSPTHLIKTRGQQVTLRCSSQSGHNTVSWYQQALGQGPQFIFQYYREEENGRGNFPPRFSGLQFPNYSSELNVNALELDDSALYLCASSFPGTGGYGYTFGSGTRLTVV.

The chain employs TRBV12-3 or TRBV12-4 and TRBJ1-3; TRBD1 might be the D (6 bases). The CDR3 spans 12 residues. The V gene lost 10 bases and the J gene lost 2 bases, with 9 bases spanning the gap. The CDR3, as DNA: TGTGCCACCGACAGGCCTGGAAACACCATATATTTT. This encodes CATDRPGNTIYF.

The rearrangement uses TRBV5-1 and TRBJ2-3; a weak D match, TRBD1 (6 bases). The CDR3 loop spans 14 amino acids. Trimming took off 4 bases at V and 2 bases at J, with 11 bases between the two ends. Germline V gene sequence: CDR1 SGHRS, CDR2 YFSETQ. The CDR3 sequence is CASSRQGTTDTQYF. The CDR3 nucleotides read TGCGCCAGCAGCCGGCAGGGGACCACAGATACGCAGTATTTT.

This sequence joins TRBV18 and TRBJ2-7, with D possibly matching TRBD1 (6 bases). Germline V gene sequence: CDR1 KGHSH, CDR2 LQKENI. This CDR3 has 15 amino acids. The V and J ends lost 3 bases and 3 bases respectively, with 15 bases between them. This chain's CDR3 is CASSPRRGQNYEQYF. The CDR3 DNA sequence: TGTGCCAGCTCACCGAGAAGAGGACAGAACTACGAGCAGTACTTC.

The V and J genes are TRBV7-8 and TRBJ1-5, with no clear D. Trimming stripped 7 bases from V and 0 bases from J, with 13 bases between. The CDR3 has 15 amino acids. The germline V gene encodes CDR1 SGHVS and CDR2 FQNEAQ. CDR3 sequence: CASTNPGASNQPQHF. DNA for the CDR3: TGTGCCAGCACCAATCCGGGAGCTAGCAATCAGCCCCAGCATTTT.

This chain connects TRBV4-3 to TRBJ2-2, with D perhaps matching TRBD1 (7 bases). Germline V gives CDR1 LGHNA, CDR2 YSLEER. Between the trimmed V and J ends, which lost 5 bases and 7 bases, there was a span of 17 bases. The CDR3 is 15 amino acids. This CDR3 reads CASSLWAGGNGELFF. The CDR3 DNA follows: TGCGCCAGCAGCTTGTGGGCAGGGGGGAACGGGGAGCTGTTTTTT.

The gene calls are TRBV5-5 and TRBJ1-2; D not resolved. The ends were cut back, 5 bases at V and 0 bases at J, with 14 bases in the middle. Germline CDR1 is SGHKS and CDR2 is YYEKEE (reference sequence). The CDR3 has 15 amino acids. The CDR3 loop reads CASSFGSLANYGYTF. In nucleotides, the CDR3 is TGTGCCAGCAGTTTCGGATCCCTAGCTAACTATGGCTACACCTTC. The full variable domain, rest sourced from reference TRBV5-5 and TRBJ1-2, is DAGVTQSPTHLIKTRGQQVTLRCSPISGHKSVSWYQQVLGQGPQFIFQYYEKEERGRGNFPDRFSARQFPNYSSELNVNALLLGDSALYLCASSFGSLANYGYTFGSGTRLTVV.

V gene TRBV18 combines with J gene TRBJ2-1, with D possibly matching TRBD2 (6 bases). Germline V lookup: CDR1 KGHSH, CDR2 LQKENI. This CDR3 has 13 residues. V was trimmed by 6 bases and J by 2 bases, leaving 8 bases between them. For the CDR3, the DNA is TGTGCCAGCTCGGGACTTCCCTACAATGAGCAGTTCTTC. It encodes CASSGLPYNEQFF.

The table lists this clone with a few counts. This chain uses TRBV25-1 with TRBJ1-6; 7 bases match TRBD1. V shed 3 bases, J shed 6 bases, and the junction held 11 bases outside the gene matches. Germline lookup yields CDR1 MGHDK and CDR2 SYGVNS. This CDR3 is 17 amino acids long. The chain's CDR3 is CASSEFKGGIGNSPLHF. The CDR3 coding sequence is TGTGCCAGCAGTGAGTTTAAAGGGGGCATCGGTAATTCACCCCTCCACTTT.

For the CDR3, the DNA is TGTGCCAGCAGCGTAGACGCGGCCTCCTACAATGAGCAGTTCTTC. It encodes CASSVDAASYNEQFF. The V gene is TRBV9, the J gene TRBJ2-1; unclear D gene. V dropped 0 bases and J dropped 0 bases, with 7 bases sitting between them. Germline loops: CDR1 SGDLS, CDR2 YYNGEE. The CDR3 has 15 amino acids.

Only one count was recorded for this clone. CDR3 nucleotides: TGTGCCAGCAGCCGAGATTCGATCGACAGGGAAGGGCTGTTTTTT. Translated, it gives CASSRDSIDREGLFF. The chain combines TRBV7-8 with TRBJ1-4; TRBD1 matches at 7 bases. Germline values: CDR1 SGHVS, CDR2 FQNEAQ. With V trimmed by 5 bases and J by 14 bases, 17 bases remained unmatched. CDR3 length: 15 amino acids.

The chain joins TRBV5-6 to TRBJ1-2, with TRBD1 matching over 9 bases. CDR1 is SGHDT, CDR2 YYEEEE, per germline. The CDR3 sequence is 15 residues long. J was trimmed by 1 base and V by 4 bases; bases with no gene match: 5. The CDR3 DNA is TGTGCCAGCAGCCCTGACAGGGGGGGTAACTATGGCTACACCTTC. Its translation is CASSPDRGGNYGYTF.

This chain links TRBV3-1 (or the pseudogene TRBV3-2) with TRBJ1-5; possibly TRBD1 for D (5 bases). V dropped 4 bases and J dropped 6 bases, with 13 bases sitting between them. The CDR3 totals 14 residues. CDR1 is LGHDT and CDR2 is YNNKEL in the germline V gene (reference sequence). The CDR3 sequence: CASSPLGGIQPQHF. DNA of the CDR3: TGTGCCAGCAGCCCCCTGGGGGGGATTCAGCCCCAGCATTTT.